The clone carrying this T cell receptor beta chain is a singleton in its sample. Its target is not known. The data derive from a study of shared clonotypes between healthy human individuals. The table came from immunoSEQ multiplex PCR; TCRdb's copy has only in-frame clones and leaves some out. The sample contains over 150,000 clones, about 66% of which appear only once. This CDR3 spans 14 amino acids. Germline V CDR1 and CDR2: SGHAT, FQNNGV. V lost 5 bases, J lost 6 bases, and 9 bases stayed unmatched. Notes on the study in general: Larger richness was generally estimated for naive than memory subsets.

The rearrangement uses TRBV11-2 and TRBJ2-7; 8 bases match TRBD1. This sequence was found in a man younger than 45 in good health. The sample comprised memory CD4+ T cells sorted from blood. Sample subset: CD45RA-negative fraction. The CDR3 nucleotides are TGTGCCAGCAGCCACGGGCAGGGGGCCTCCGAGCAGTACTTC. Translating it yields CASSHGQGASEQYF.